The 21 T cell receptor beta chains in this list originate from one sample, sequenced in a study of T cell changes during pregnancy in multiple sclerosis. The table came from immunoSEQ multiplex PCR; TCRdb's copy has only in-frame clones and leaves some out. Of roughly 87,000 clones in the sample, roughly nine tenths were seen once. Sequences were derived from PBMCs, sampled in the first trimester of pregnancy. These receptors came from a female donor in good health, serving as a control in a pregnancy study. Some clones in this sample may be carry-over from other donors' samples.

V and J are TRBV15 and TRBJ1-5; D perhaps matches TRBD1 (6 bases). Deletions cut 5 bases from V and 5 bases from J, with 16 bases between. Looked up from germline, CDR1 is LNHNV and CDR2 is YYDKDF (reference sequence). The CDR3 totals 15 residues. CDR3 coding DNA: TGTGCCACCAGCGGAAATTCGGACAGTCATCAGCCCCAGCATTTT. Protein: CATSGNSDSHQPQHF.

The J gene is TRBJ1-4, the V gene TRBV15; D gene uncertain. Trimming removed 5 bases from V and 7 bases from J, with 20 bases in between. CDR1 LNHNV and CDR2 YYDKDF come from the germline V gene (reference sequence). The CDR3 is 16 residues long. DNA of the CDR3: TGTGCCACCAGCCCACAAATGAAGACTCGGGGTGAAAAACTGTTTTTT. It codes for CATSPQMKTRGEKLFF. The whole variable domain, filled in from reference TRBV15 and TRBJ1-4, reads DAMVIQNPRYQVTQFGKPVTLSCSQTLNHNVMYWYQQKSSQAPKLLFHYYDKDFNNEADTPDNFQSRRPNTSFCFLDIRSPGLGDTAMYLCATSPQMKTRGEKLFFGSGTQLSVL.

V gene TRBV6-6 combines with J gene TRBJ2-7, with TRBD1 matching 9 bases. J gave up 5 bases and V 2 bases, and 7 bases lay outside the gene matches. The CDR3 extends over 15 amino acids. In germline, CDR1 is MNHNY, CDR2 SVGAGI (reference sequence). CDR3 residues: CASSYEGQGGDEQYF. In nucleotides, the CDR3 is TGTGCCAGCAGTTACGAGGGACAGGGAGGTGACGAGCAGTACTTC.

DNA of the CDR3: TGTGCCAGCAGTTTCCCCCGGGGGGAAAGCTACGAGCAGTACTTC. Encoded protein: CASSFPRGESYEQYF. The V call is TRBV6-6, the J call TRBJ2-7, with TRBD2 matching 7 bases. J lost 3 bases, V lost 4 bases, and 9 bases had no gene match. This CDR3 contains 15 residues. CDR1 is MNHNY and CDR2 is SVGAGI in the germline V gene (reference sequence).

The gene calls are TRBV19 and TRBJ1-1; 7 nucleotides agree with TRBD1. J lost 1 base, V lost 7 bases, and 3 bases had no gene match. CDR3 length: 13 residues. The germline CDR1 and CDR2 sequences are LNHDA and SQIVND (reference sequence). The CDR3 DNA reads TGTGCCAGTACACAGGGGACGAACACTGAAGCTTTCTTT. Its translation is CASTQGTNTEAFF.

The V and J genes are TRBV28 and TRBJ2-3, with TRBD2 identical over 9 bases. The CDR3 length is 16 residues. From germline, CDR1 is MDHEN and CDR2 SYDVKM. V lost 4 bases and J lost 3; bases outside the gene matches: 8. The CDR3 spells CASSSPSGIDTDTQYF. CDR3 DNA sequence: TGTGCCAGCAGTTCTCCTAGCGGGATAGATACAGATACGCAGTATTTT.

The sample holds one count of this clone. This chain uses TRBV5-1 with TRBJ1-2; D not certain. The CDR3 covers 14 residues. In germline, CDR1 is SGHRS, CDR2 YFSETQ. V was cut by 4 bases and J by 0 bases, with 10 bases left in between. The CDR3 sequence is CASSVRGTNYGYTF. DNA for the CDR3: TGCGCCAGCAGCGTCCGAGGGACTAACTATGGCTACACCTTC.

V is TRBV19 and J is TRBJ1-2; no firm D call. The V end lost 8 bases, the J end lost 7 bases, and 8 bases lay between the germline ends. Germline V gives CDR1 LNHDA, CDR2 SQIVND (reference sequence). This CDR3 spans 10 amino acids. CDR3 loop: CASGEGGYTF. The CDR3 bases are TGTGCCAGTGGGGAGGGTGGCTACACCTTC.

This chain links TRBV29-1 with TRBJ1-1, with TRBD1 identical over 9 bases. The CDR3 covers 14 residues. CDR1 is SQVTM and CDR2 is ANQGSEA in the germline V gene. J lost 4 bases, V lost 6 bases, and 9 bases had no gene match. The CDR3 region has the DNA TGCAGCGTCGGGGACAGGGAGAGGGGCACTGAAGCTTTCTTT. Protein sequence: CSVGDRERGTEAFF.

About this clone itself: Germline and junction disagree at one end, which may indicate a read error. This chain joins TRBV7-6 and TRBJ2-3; 9 bases line up with TRBD1. The CDR3 is 15 amino acids. Looked up from germline, CDR1 is SGHVS and CDR2 is FNYEAQ. The chain's CDR3 is CASSLGGQGTATQYF. The CDR3 DNA is TGTGCCAGCAGCTTAGGGGGACAGGGCACAGCTACGCAGTATTTT.

The chain combines TRBV27 with TRBJ2-1; the match to TRBD2 covers 9 bases. CDR3 size: 17 residues. Trimming removed 4 bases from V and 4 bases from J; junction bases left unmatched: 11. From germline, CDR1 is MNHEY and CDR2 SMNVEV (reference sequence). In nucleotides, the CDR3 is TGTGCCAGCAGTTCGCTGATGACTAGCGGTTCTTACAATGAGCAGTTCTTC. Protein sequence: CASSSLMTSGSYNEQFF.

The V call is TRBV14, the J call TRBJ2-7, with a possible D match to TRBD1 (5 bases). The CDR3 runs to 12 residues. V lost 6 bases to trimming and J lost 2 bases, with 8 bases between them. The germline V gene encodes CDR1 SGHDN and CDR2 FVKESK. As DNA, the CDR3 is TGTGCCAGCAGAGGGGTGACCTACGAGCAGTACTTC. It yields the protein CASRGVTYEQYF. Full variable domain (outside the CDR3, taken from reference TRBV14 and TRBJ2-7): EAGVTQFPSHSVIEKGQTVTLRCDPISGHDNLYWYRRVMGKEIKFLLHFVKESKQDESGMPNNRFLAERTGGTYSTLKVQPAELEDSGVYFCASRGVTYEQYFGPGTRLTVT.

This chain joins TRBV6-4 and TRBJ2-3; tentatively, D is TRBD2 (5 bases). The CDR3 extends over 14 amino acids. The V and J ends lost 8 bases and 2 bases respectively, with 14 bases between them. Germline V gene lookup returns CDR1 MRHNA and CDR2 SNTAGT. In DNA, the CDR3 is TGTGCCAGCGCCGGAGGCTCCCACACAGATACGCAGTATTTT. Translated: CASAGGSHTDTQYF.

The V call is TRBV27, the J call TRBJ1-5; 8 bases are a match to TRBD1. The J segment lost 4 bases and the V segment lost 7 bases, leaving 6 bases of the junction unmatched. The germline V gene has CDR1 MNHEY and CDR2 SMNVEV (reference sequence). The CDR3 sequence is 14 residues long. In DNA, the CDR3 is TGTGCCAGCAAGACAGGGGTTGGGAATCAGCCCCAGCATTTT. Protein sequence: CASKTGVGNQPQHF.

V gene TRBV28 combines with J gene TRBJ2-1; the match to TRBD2 covers 10 bases. This CDR3 region has 16 residues. Germline V gives CDR1 MDHEN, CDR2 SYDVKM. Trimming removed 6 bases from V and 3 bases from J; junction bases left unmatched: 8. The CDR3 DNA is TGTGCCAGCAGACTCCGGACTAGCGGTTTCTACAATGAGCAGTTCTTC. Translation: CASRLRTSGFYNEQFF.

The V gene is TRBV5-6, the J gene TRBJ1-1; D gene ambiguous. The CDR3 loop spans 13 amino acids. V lost 4 bases to trimming and J lost 1 base, with 8 bases between them. Germline V CDR1 and CDR2: SGHDT, YYEEEE. This chain's CDR3 is CASSRRQNTEAFF. For the CDR3, the DNA is TGTGCCAGCAGCCGTCGACAGAACACTGAAGCTTTCTTT.

The chain combines TRBV7-9 with TRBJ2-3; 10 bases match TRBD2. Germline lookup yields CDR1 SEHNR and CDR2 FQNEAQ (reference sequence). V gave up 1 base and J gave up 3 bases; unmatched junction bases: 13. The CDR3 is made up of 19 amino acids. The CDR3 bases are TGTGCCAGCAGCTTAGAAGCTAGCGGGAGTATTCTCGGGACAGATACGCAGTATTTT. Amino acids: CASSLEASGSILGTDTQYF.

The chain uses TRBV6-4 and TRBJ2-1; D is possibly TRBD1 (6 bases). CDR3 length equals 16 residues. The V end was cut by 2 bases, the J end by 3 bases, with 14 bases between. The germline V gene encodes CDR1 MRHNA and CDR2 SNTAGT. The chain's CDR3 is CASSDEAGVGYNEQFF. DNA for the CDR3: TGTGCCAGCAGTGACGAGGCAGGGGTGGGCTACAATGAGCAGTTCTTC.

The rearrangement uses TRBV7-3 and TRBJ2-2; D remains ambiguous. V was clipped by 5 bases and J by 2 bases, with 12 bases between them. Germline loops: CDR1 SGHTA, CDR2 FQGTGA. CDR3 length: 15 residues. CDR3 bases: TGTGCCAGCAGCCCCCGCGGCACAAACACCGGGGAGCTGTTTTTT. This translates into CASSPRGTNTGELFF. Full variable domain (remainder filled in from reference TRBV7-3 and TRBJ2-2): GAGVSQTPSNKVTEKGKYVELRCDPISGHTALYWYRQSLGQGPEFLIYFQGTGAADDSGLPNDRFFAVRPEGSVSTLKIQRTERGDSAVYLCASSPRGTNTGELFFGEGSRLTVL.

The gene calls are TRBV7-9 and TRBJ2-1, with D unclear. Germline V CDR1 and CDR2: SEHNR, FQNEAQ (reference sequence). There are 13 residues in the CDR3. The ends were cut back, 1 base at V and 4 bases at J, with 5 bases in the middle. The CDR3 reads CASSLGRYNEQFF. Here the CDR3 DNA reads TGTGCCAGCAGCTTAGGCAGGTACAATGAGCAGTTCTTC.

The chain joins TRBV9 to TRBJ2-5; D not certain. The germline gives CDR1 SGDLS, CDR2 YYNGEE. V gave up 0 bases and J gave up 5 bases, with 14 bases separating them. The length of the CDR3 is 15 residues. CDR3 sequence (DNA): TGTGCCAGCAGCGTAGCTGGTCAGGCTTTGGAGACCCAGTACTTC. Translation: CASSVAGQALETQYF.